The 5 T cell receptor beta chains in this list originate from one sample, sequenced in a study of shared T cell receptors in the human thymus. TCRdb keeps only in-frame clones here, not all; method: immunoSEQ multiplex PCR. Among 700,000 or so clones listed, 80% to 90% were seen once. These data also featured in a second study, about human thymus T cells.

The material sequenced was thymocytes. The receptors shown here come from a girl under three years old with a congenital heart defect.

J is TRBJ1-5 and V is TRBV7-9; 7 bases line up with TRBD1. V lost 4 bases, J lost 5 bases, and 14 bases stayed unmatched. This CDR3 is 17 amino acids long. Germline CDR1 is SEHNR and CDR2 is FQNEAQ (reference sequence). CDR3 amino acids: CASSSTTGKDQHQPQHF. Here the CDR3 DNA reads TGTGCCAGCAGCTCTACGACAGGGAAGGATCAGCATCAGCCCCAGCATTTT.

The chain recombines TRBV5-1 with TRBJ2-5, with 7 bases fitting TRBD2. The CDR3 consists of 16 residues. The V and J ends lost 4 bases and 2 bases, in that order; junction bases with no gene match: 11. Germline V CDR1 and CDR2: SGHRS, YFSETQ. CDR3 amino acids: CASSPGGRGGQETQYF. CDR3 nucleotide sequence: TGCGCCAGCAGCCCCGGTGGGAGGGGAGGACAAGAGACCCAGTACTTC.

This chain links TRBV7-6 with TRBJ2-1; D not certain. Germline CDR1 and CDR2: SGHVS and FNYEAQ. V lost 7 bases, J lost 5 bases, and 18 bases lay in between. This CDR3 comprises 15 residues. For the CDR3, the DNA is TGTGCCAGCATCAAAACTCCGGCGGTCAACAATGAGCAGTTCTTC. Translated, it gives CASIKTPAVNNEQFF.

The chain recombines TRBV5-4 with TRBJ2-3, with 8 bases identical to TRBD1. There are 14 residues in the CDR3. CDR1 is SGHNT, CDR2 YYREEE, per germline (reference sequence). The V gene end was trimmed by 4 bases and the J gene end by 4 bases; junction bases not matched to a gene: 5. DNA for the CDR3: TGTGCCAGCAGCCCAGGACAGGGATCAGATACGCAGTATTTT. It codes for CASSPGQGSDTQYF.

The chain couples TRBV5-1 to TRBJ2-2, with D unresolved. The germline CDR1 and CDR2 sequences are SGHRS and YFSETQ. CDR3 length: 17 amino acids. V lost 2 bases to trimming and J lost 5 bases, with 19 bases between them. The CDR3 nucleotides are TGCGCCAGCAGCTTTAAGTTTCGGTCCCCGCGGACCGGGGAGCTGTTTTTT. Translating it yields CASSFKFRSPRTGELFF.